One and the same sample provided the 3 T cell receptor beta chains below, sequenced in a study of a mutant IDH1 vaccine in newly diagnosed glioma. Sequencing used immunoSEQ multiplex PCR; TCRdb keeps in-frame clones, though not all of them. The table records 25,000 to 35,000 clones, roughly 90% of them present only once. Specified time point: week 11, during vaccination. Vaccination comprised doses that each held 300 ug of mutant IDH1 20-mer peptide, plus topical imiquimod. These receptors' antigens are unknown. Source: PBMCs, taken from a glioma patient whose treatment included an IDH1 peptide vaccine. The receptors were gathered from a man between 18 and 29 years old with glioma.

The J gene is TRBJ2-4, the V gene TRBV30, with TRBD1 matching 8 bases. Germline CDR1 GTSNPN, CDR2 SVGIG (reference sequence). The CDR3 is made up of 14 amino acids. The trim removed 1 base at V and 7 bases at J, leaving 6 bases unmatched. The CDR3 nucleotides read TGTGCCTGGAGTGCCGGACAGGGTAGGAACATTCAGTACTTC. Its protein product is CAWSAGQGRNIQYF.

This clone is deemed medium-sized. The CDR3 nucleotides are TGTGCCACCTCGGGACAGTCTCTGGGTGGGACTGAAGCTTTCTTT. It is translated as CATSGQSLGGTEAFF. The gene calls are TRBV10-3 and TRBJ1-1; 7 bases line up with TRBD1. Trimming took 10 bases from V and 5 from J; bases not matched to a gene: 16. Germline V gives CDR1 ENHRY, CDR2 SYGVKD. This CDR3 comprises 15 residues.

The chain has TRBV27 and TRBJ1-4, with TRBD1 identical over 8 bases. This CDR3 spans 15 amino acids. Per germline, CDR1 MNHEY and CDR2 SMNVEV (reference sequence). The ends lost 2 bases at V and 5 bases at J; junction bases unmatched: 4. CDR3 in amino acids: CASSLPQGENEKLFF. CDR3 DNA sequence: TGTGCCAGCAGTTTACCACAGGGGGAGAATGAAAAACTGTTTTTT. The full variable domain, rest sourced from reference TRBV27 and TRBJ1-4, is EAQVTQNPRYLITVTGKKLTVTCSQNMNHEYMSWYRQDPGLGLRQIYYSMNVEVTDKGDVPEGYKVSRKEKRNFPLILESPSPNQTSLYFCASSLPQGENEKLFFGSGTQLSVL.